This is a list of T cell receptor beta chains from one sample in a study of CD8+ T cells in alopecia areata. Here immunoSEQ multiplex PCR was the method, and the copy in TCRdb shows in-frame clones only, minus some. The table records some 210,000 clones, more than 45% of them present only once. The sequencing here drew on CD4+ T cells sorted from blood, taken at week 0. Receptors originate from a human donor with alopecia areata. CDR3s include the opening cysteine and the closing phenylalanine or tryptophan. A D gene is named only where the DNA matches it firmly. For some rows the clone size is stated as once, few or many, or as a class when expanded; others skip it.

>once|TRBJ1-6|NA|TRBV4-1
CASSPGSSYNSPLHF
TGCGCCAGCAGCCCGGGGAGCTCCTATAATTCACCCCTCCACTTT
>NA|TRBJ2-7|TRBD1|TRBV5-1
CASSLDGTGDLRGEQYF
TGCGCCAGCAGCTTGGACGGGACAGGTGACCTGCGTGGCGAGCAGTACTTC
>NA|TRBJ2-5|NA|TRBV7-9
CASSLDAAQLQTQYF
TGTGCCAGCAGCTTAGACGCCGCCCAGCTGCAGACCCAGTACTTC
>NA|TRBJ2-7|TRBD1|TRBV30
CAWSRGSYEQYF
TGTGCCTGGAGCAGGGGGTCCTACGAGCAGTACTTC
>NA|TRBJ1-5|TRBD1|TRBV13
CASSFSTGHRGQPQHF
TGTGCCAGCAGCTTCAGTACGGGCCACAGGGGTCAGCCCCAGCATTTT
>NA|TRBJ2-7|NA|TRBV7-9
CASSLGQGSHYEQYF
TGTGCCAGCAGCTTGGGTCAGGGCTCTCACTACGAGCAGTACTTC
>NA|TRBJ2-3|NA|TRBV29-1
CSGELFTGTDTQYF
TGCAGCGGGGAACTGTTCACCGGCACAGATACGCAGTATTTT
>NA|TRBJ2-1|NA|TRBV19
CASTNWDLIQFF
TGTGCCAGTACCAACTGGGATCTCATCCAGTTCTTC
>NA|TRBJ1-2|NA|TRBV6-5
CASRPRGEGGYTF
TGTGCCAGCAGGCCCAGGGGAGAGGGTGGCTACACCTTC
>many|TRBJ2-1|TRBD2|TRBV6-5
CASSQLAGGPHEQFF
TGTGCCAGCAGCCAACTAGCGGGAGGGCCCCATGAGCAGTTCTTC
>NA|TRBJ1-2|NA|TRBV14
CASSQSDIYGYTF
TGTGCCAGCAGCCAATCGGACATCTATGGCTACACCTTC
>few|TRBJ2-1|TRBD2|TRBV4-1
CASSQEKGRGGPGEQFF
TGCGCCAGCAGCCAAGAAAAGGGGCGGGGGGGCCCTGGTGAGCAGTTCTTC
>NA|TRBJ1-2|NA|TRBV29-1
CSVWLGNYGYTF
TGCAGCGTGTGGTTAGGGAACTATGGCTACACCTTC
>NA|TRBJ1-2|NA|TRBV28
CASSPGFDYGYTF
TGTGCCAGCAGCCCAGGGTTTGACTATGGCTACACCTTC
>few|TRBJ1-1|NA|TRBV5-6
CASSQTGPPEAFF
TGTGCCAGCAGCCAAACAGGGCCTCCTGAAGCTTTCTTT
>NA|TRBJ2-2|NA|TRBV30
CAWSGHRFTGELFF
TGTGCCTGGAGTGGACACAGGTTCACCGGGGAGCTGTTTTTT
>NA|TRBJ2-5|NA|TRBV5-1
CASSDRSSETQYF
TGCGCCAGCAGTGACAGGTCTAGCGAGACCCAGTACTTC
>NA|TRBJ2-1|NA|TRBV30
CAWSPQGWGEQFF
TGTGCCTGGAGTCCCCAAGGGTGGGGTGAGCAGTTCTTC
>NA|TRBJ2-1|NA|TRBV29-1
CSASREPYNEQFF
TGCAGCGCCTCCCGGGAACCTTACAATGAGCAGTTCTTC
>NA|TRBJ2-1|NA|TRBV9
CASSVDWGRQFF
TGTGCCAGCAGCGTAGATTGGGGGAGACAGTTCTTC
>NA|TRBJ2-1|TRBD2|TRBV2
CASRPGTSGRDNEQFF
TGTGCCAGCAGGCCCGGGACTAGCGGGAGGGACAATGAGCAGTTCTTC
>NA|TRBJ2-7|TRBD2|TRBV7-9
CASSQGLAGGPPREQYF
TGTGCCAGCAGCCAGGGGCTAGCGGGGGGCCCTCCCCGCGAGCAGTACTTC
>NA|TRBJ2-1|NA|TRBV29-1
CSVEKNLNWEFF
TGCAGCGTTGAAAAGAACTTGAACTGGGAGTTCTTC
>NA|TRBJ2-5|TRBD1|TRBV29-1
CSVEDRGRGQFRTQYF
TGCAGCGTTGAAGATCGGGGCAGGGGACAGTTTCGGACCCAGTACTTC
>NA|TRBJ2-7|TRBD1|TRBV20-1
CSARQGLEQYF
TGCAGTGCGAGACAGGGGCTCGAGCAGTACTTC
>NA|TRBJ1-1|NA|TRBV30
CAWSVQRGGLAFF
TGTGCCTGGAGTGTACAAAGAGGGGGACTGGCTTTCTTT
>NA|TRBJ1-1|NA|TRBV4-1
CASSQDGREAFF
TGCGCCAGCAGCCAAGATGGTCGAGAAGCTTTCTTT
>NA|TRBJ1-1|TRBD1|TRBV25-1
CASRGTGGLTEAFF
TGTGCCAGCAGGGGGACAGGGGGCCTCACTGAAGCTTTCTTT
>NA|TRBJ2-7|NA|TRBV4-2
CASSQERSGDAYEQYF
TGTGCCAGCAGCCAAGAGAGGTCAGGGGATGCCTACGAGCAGTACTTC
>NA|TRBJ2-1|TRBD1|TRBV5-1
CASSLQDRNDNEQFF
TGCGCCAGCAGCCTACAGGACAGGAACGACAATGAGCAGTTCTTC
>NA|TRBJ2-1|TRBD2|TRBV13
CASSLASRLAGGSGYNEQFF
TGTGCCAGCAGCTTAGCTTCGAGACTAGCGGGAGGTAGTGGATACAATGAGCAGTTCTTC
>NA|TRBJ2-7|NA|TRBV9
CASSPWKSPSRYEQYF
TGTGCCAGCAGCCCATGGAAGAGTCCCTCTCGCTACGAGCAGTACTTC
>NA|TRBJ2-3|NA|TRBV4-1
CASSRLRADTQYF
TGCGCCAGCAGCCGACTTCGGGCAGATACGCAGTATTTT
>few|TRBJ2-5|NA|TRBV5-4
CASSLPRGGTQYF
TGTGCCAGCAGCCTCCCCCGTGGAGGGACCCAGTACTTC
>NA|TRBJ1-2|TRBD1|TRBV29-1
CSVRQGSDYGYTF
TGCAGCGTTAGACAGGGGTCAGACTATGGCTACACCTTC
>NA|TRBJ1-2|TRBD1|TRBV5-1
CASSVGQGINGYTF
TGCGCCAGCAGCGTGGGACAGGGTATTAATGGCTACACCTTC
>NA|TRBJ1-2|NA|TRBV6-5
CASSSNLQGAVGYTF
TGTGCCAGCAGTTCCAATCTACAGGGAGCAGTTGGCTACACCTTC
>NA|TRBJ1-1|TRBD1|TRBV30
CAWSGQGSGNTEAFF
TGTGCCTGGAGTGGACAGGGAAGTGGGAACACTGAAGCTTTCTTT
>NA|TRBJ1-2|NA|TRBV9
CASGTGYGNYGYTF
TGTGCCAGCGGAACAGGGTATGGTAACTATGGCTACACCTTC
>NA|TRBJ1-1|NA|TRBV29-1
CSVVSLNTEAFF
TGCAGCGTTGTGTCCCTTAACACTGAAGCTTTCTTT
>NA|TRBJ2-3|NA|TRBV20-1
CSAIETTEQYF
TGCAGTGCTATAGAAACGACCGAACAGTATTTT
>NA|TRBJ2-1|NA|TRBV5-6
CASSPLLIPSDDEQFF
TGTGCCAGCAGCCCTCTATTAATCCCTAGCGACGATGAGCAGTTCTTC
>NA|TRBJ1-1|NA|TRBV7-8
CASSLVDTNTEAFF
TGTGCCAGCAGCTTAGTGGACACGAACACTGAAGCTTTCTTT
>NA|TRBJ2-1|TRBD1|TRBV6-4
CASSAQGAGYNEQFF
TGTGCCAGCAGTGCACAGGGGGCGGGTTACAATGAGCAGTTCTTC
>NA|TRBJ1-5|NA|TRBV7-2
CASSSMGPQHF
TGTGCCAGCAGCTCCATGGGGCCCCAGCATTTT